This T cell receptor (beta chain) was documented in a study of blood T cell repertoires in COVID-19. Study context: The study drew acute and convalescent COVID-19 samples from the United States, Italy and Spain. Sample material is recorded as cDNA or gDNA derived from T cells, B-cell-depleted T cells, or PBMCs.

Assay: immunoSEQ multiplex PCR; the TCRdb copy retains only in-frame clones and omits some. This table has almost 55,000 clones, approximately 90% appearing once. This clone appeared once. The sequencing sample was made of peripheral blood. The TCR was taken from a middle-aged woman with active COVID-19.

The CDR3 DNA reads as TGTGCCAACGGACAGGGGCCTCTCTATGGCTACACCTTC. It translates to CANGQGPLYGYTF. The chain recombines TRBV10-3 with TRBJ1-2, with 9 bases aligning to TRBD1. The CDR3 runs to 13 residues. In germline, CDR1 is ENHRY, CDR2 SYGVKD. The J segment lost 4 bases and the V segment lost 10 bases, leaving 7 bases of the junction unmatched.